Below are 30 T cell receptor beta chains sequenced from a single sample in a study of yellow fever vaccine responses in identical twins. TCRdb re-called the RT-PCR reads through MiXCR, storing one row per CDR3 protein. This repertoire shows about 6,900 distinct CDR3 sequences, around 83% found once; its top ten account for roughly 3.4%. The sequences come from T cells from blood (PBMCs), unsorted or a sorted subset (not recorded which), collected before or after yellow fever vaccination (not recorded which). The receptors were gathered from a woman under 30 who received the yellow fever vaccine.

The V call is TRBV4-3, the J call TRBJ2-7, with 10 bases fitting TRBD1. The CDR3 totals 16 residues. Germline CDR1 is LGHNA and CDR2 is YSLEER. After removal of 2 bases from V and 5 bases from J, the junction contained 9 bases not matched to a gene. The CDR3 bases are TGCGCCAGCAGCCAAACAACCGGGACAGGGGCTAACGAGCAGTACTTC. Translation gives CASSQTTGTGANEQYF.

CDR3 DNA: TGTGCCAGCAGCTTACAAAGCCTCGGAACAGATACGCAGTATTTT. Protein: CASSLQSLGTDTQYF. V gene TRBV11-3 combines with J gene TRBJ2-3, with D uncertain. This CDR3 comprises 15 residues. Per the germline V gene, CDR1 is SGHNT and CDR2 is YENEEA. The V gene lost 2 bases and the J gene lost 3 bases, with 12 bases spanning the gap.

This clonotype was observed a handful of times. The chain joins TRBV7-3 to TRBJ1-1; D not resolved. Trimming removed 1 base from V and 6 bases from J, with 9 bases in between. The CDR3 is 13 amino acids. The germline CDR1 and CDR2 sequences are SGHTA and FQGTGA. CDR3 sequence (DNA): TGTGCCAGCAGCTTAAACCCCCGGTCTGAAGCTTTCTTT. This codes for CASSLNPRSEAFF. Combining the CDR3 with reference TRBV7-3 and TRBJ1-1 gives the whole variable domain GAGVSQTPSNKVTEKGKYVELRCDPISGHTALYWYRQSLGQGPEFLIYFQGTGAADDSGLPNDRFFAVRPEGSVSTLKIQRTERGDSAVYLCASSLNPRSEAFFGQGTRLTVV.

This clonotype was counted between two and nine times. V usage is TRBV28 and J usage is TRBJ2-5; D not resolved. V was shortened by 3 bases and J by 1 base, with 0 bases between the two germline ends. This CDR3 contains 11 residues. CDR1 is MDHEN, CDR2 SYDVKM, per germline. This chain's CDR3 is CASSFQETQYF. In DNA, the CDR3 is TGTGCCAGCAGTTTCCAAGAGACCCAGTACTTC.

The genes are TRBV7-9 and TRBJ2-1, with 9 positions matching TRBD2. CDR1 is SEHNR, CDR2 FQNEAQ, per germline (reference sequence). This CDR3 is built from 14 residues. V was pared by 4 bases and J by 3 bases, with 1 base of the junction left unmatched. CDR3: CASSSSGIYNEQFF. CDR3 sequence (DNA): TGTGCCAGCAGCTCTAGCGGGATCTACAATGAGCAGTTCTTC.

The chain links TRBV12-3 or TRBV12-4 to TRBJ2-7, with D tentatively TRBD2 (5 bases). The CDR3 loop spans 12 amino acids. Trimming took 3 bases from V and 4 from J, leaving 7 bases between them. CDR3: CASSLEEYEQYF. The CDR3 nucleotides are TGTGCCAGCAGTTTGGAGGAATACGAGCAGTACTTC.

The rearrangement links TRBV7-3 to TRBJ2-3, with unresolved D. CDR1 SGHTA and CDR2 FQGTGA come from the germline V gene. The CDR3 consists of 13 residues. Trimming left V 1 base short and J 5 bases short, with 7 bases between. This CDR3 is CASSLIGEDTQYF. The CDR3 DNA reads TGTGCCAGCAGCTTAATAGGCGAAGATACGCAGTATTTT.

The genes are TRBV20-1 and TRBJ2-2; the D gene could be TRBD1 or TRBD2 (5 bases each). This CDR3 comprises 14 residues. Germline V lookup: CDR1 DFQATT, CDR2 SNEGSKA (reference sequence). Between the trimmed V and J ends, which lost 5 bases and 1 base, there was a span of 11 bases. The chain's CDR3 is CSAAGDGNTGELFF. The CDR3 DNA reads as TGCAGTGCTGCTGGGGACGGGAACACCGGGGAGCTGTTTTTT.

To note about this clonotype: One end of the junction does not line up with germline, which may come from a read error. This chain connects TRBV27 to TRBJ1-3, with D perhaps TRBD1 (6 bases). The CDR3 is 14 amino acids. The germline V gene encodes CDR1 MNHEY and CDR2 SMNVEV (reference sequence). The CDR3 DNA follows: TGTGCCGGCAGTTTTCAGGGGAGCGGAAACACCATATATTTT. Translated, it gives CAGSFQGSGNTIYF.

The rearrangement joins TRBV7-9 to TRBJ2-7; TRBD1 might be the D (6 bases). There are 13 residues in the CDR3. Germline V lookup: CDR1 SEHNR, CDR2 FQNEAQ (reference sequence). V was pared by 6 bases and J by 0 bases, with 9 bases between. For the CDR3, the DNA is TGTGCCAGCAGTTCGGGACACTCCTACGAGCAGTACTTC. Translated, it gives CASSSGHSYEQYF.

This chain joins TRBV12-5 and TRBJ2-1; TRBD1 agrees at 7 bases. This CDR3 region has 12 residues. The ends lost 3 bases at V and 8 bases at J; junction bases unmatched: 1. Germline values: CDR1 LGHNT, CDR2 FRNRAP. CDR3 in amino acids: CASGFDRDEQFF. For the CDR3, the DNA is TGTGCTAGTGGTTTCGACAGGGATGAGCAGTTCTTC.

The rearrangement links TRBV4-3 to TRBJ1-1; D remains ambiguous. The CDR3 has 14 residues. The germline CDR1 and CDR2 sequences are LGHNA and YSLEER. The ends were cut back, 0 bases at V and 1 base at J, with 6 bases in the middle. As DNA, the CDR3 is TGCGCCAGCAGCCAAGATACACGGAACACTGAAGCTTTCTTT. This gives the protein CASSQDTRNTEAFF.

The gene calls are TRBV12-3 or TRBV12-4 and TRBJ2-7; D remains ambiguous. The CDR3 has 15 amino acids. V lost 1 base and J lost 2, with 12 bases in between. The CDR3 DNA reads TGTGCCAGCAGTTTAGATTACCTGTTCCCCTACGAGCAGTACTTC. It codes for CASSLDYLFPYEQYF.

The DNA for the CDR3 is TGTGCCAGCAGCTTGGGGCCGTACCACACTGAAGCTTTCTTT. Residues: CASSLGPYHTEAFF. The rearrangement joins TRBV5-6 to TRBJ1-1, with no clear D. Germline CDR1 reads SGHDT; CDR2 reads YYEEEE. The V end lost 0 bases, the J end lost 3 bases, and 9 bases lay between the germline ends. The CDR3 loop spans 14 amino acids.

The chain has TRBV2 and TRBJ2-7; D might be TRBD2 (6 bases). V shed 3 bases and J shed 5 bases, with 17 bases lying between them. The CDR3 loop spans 15 amino acids. Looked up from germline, CDR1 is SNHLY and CDR2 is FYNNEI. DNA for the CDR3: TGTGCCAGCAGTGACTTTGGAAGCGGGTCTGACGAGCAGTACTTC. This sequence encodes CASSDFGSGSDEQYF.

The rearrangement uses TRBV29-1 and TRBJ1-1; D gene uncertain. Trimming cost V 3 bases and J 3 bases, with 8 bases left between them. CDR3 length equals 12 residues. Germline V gives CDR1 SQVTM, CDR2 ANQGSEA. This chain's CDR3 is CSVDPTYTEAFF. The DNA of the CDR3 is TGCAGCGTTGATCCCACGTACACTGAAGCTTTCTTT.

The J gene is TRBJ1-5, the V gene TRBV18; 11 positions match TRBD1. Germline lookup yields CDR1 KGHSH and CDR2 LQKENI. The CDR3 is made up of 19 amino acids. V trimming: 0 bases; J trimming: 0 bases; junction bases outside the gene matches: 7. The CDR3 DNA sequence: TGTGCCAGCTCACCACCCAGGACAGGGGGCGACTATAGCAATCAGCCCCAGCATTTT. Residues: CASSPPRTGGDYSNQPQHF. Complete variable domain (other parts from reference TRBV18 and TRBJ1-5): NAGVMQNPRHLVRRRGQEARLRCSPMKGHSHVYWYRQLPEEGLKFMVYLQKENIIDESGMPKERFSAEFPKEGPSILRIQQVVRGDSAAYFCASSPPRTGGDYSNQPQHFGDGTRLSIL.

The J gene is TRBJ2-3, the V gene TRBV4-1, with TRBD1 as a possible D gene (6 bases). Germline V gene data show CDR1 as MGHRA and CDR2 as YSYEKL. Deletions cut 1 base from V and 2 bases from J, with 16 bases between. This CDR3 is built from 17 residues. CDR3 region: CASSQVYPGVYTDTQYF. As DNA, the CDR3 is TGCGCCAGCAGCCAAGTATACCCAGGGGTTTACACAGATACGCAGTATTTT.

The CDR3 protein is CASRGQEITDTQYF. As DNA, the CDR3 is TGTGCCAGCAGGGGACAGGAAATCACAGATACGCAGTATTTT. The chain joins TRBV13 to TRBJ2-3; TRBD1 agrees at 8 bases. CDR3 length: 14 amino acids. Unmatched junction bases numbered 4, after V lost 6 bases and J lost 2 bases. Germline CDR1 is PRHDT and CDR2 is FYEKMQ (reference sequence).

V usage is TRBV29-1 and J usage is TRBJ2-3, with unresolved D. Germline V gene sequence: CDR1 SQVTM, CDR2 ANQGSEA. The CDR3 length is 13 residues. Between the trimmed V and J ends, which lost 4 bases and 2 bases, there was a span of 10 bases. This CDR3 reads CSVVPDHTDTQYF. The CDR3 region has the DNA TGCAGCGTTGTACCGGACCACACAGATACGCAGTATTTT.

There are a few counts of this clonotype. The chain combines TRBV4-2 with TRBJ2-5; unclear D gene. CDR1 is LGHNA, CDR2 YNFKEQ, per germline. V was trimmed by 0 bases and J by 5 bases, leaving 13 bases between them. The CDR3 spans 15 residues. The CDR3 here is CASSQDLESWETQYF. In DNA, the CDR3 is TGTGCCAGCAGCCAAGATTTGGAAAGCTGGGAGACCCAGTACTTC.

This clonotype was seen a handful of times. V and J are TRBV2 and TRBJ2-5; 8 bases map to TRBD1. V shed 10 bases, J shed 5 bases, and the junction held 9 bases outside the gene matches. In germline, CDR1 is SNHLY, CDR2 FYNNEI. The CDR3 runs 13 residues. CDR3 bases: TGTGCCATCCCGGACAGGGTGGGCGAGACCCAGTACTTC. Translation gives CAIPDRVGETQYF.

The chain uses TRBV28 and TRBJ2-7; tentatively, D is TRBD1 (6 bases). V lost 5 bases and J 7 bases, leaving 18 bases between the germline ends. The germline V gene encodes CDR1 MDHEN and CDR2 SYDVKM. The CDR3 is made up of 14 amino acids. The CDR3 DNA follows: TGTGCCAGCAGTGGAGCAGGGGACATGCAGGAGCAGTACTTC. It specifies CASSGAGDMQEQYF.

The chain employs TRBV20-1 and TRBJ2-7, with 7 nucleotides matching TRBD2. CDR1 and CDR2 from the germline V gene are DFQATT and SNEGSKA (reference sequence). Trimming cost V 0 bases and J 2 bases; bases outside gene matches: 7. This CDR3 contains 15 residues. As DNA, the CDR3 is TGCAGTGCTAGAGATAGCCTAGCGGCCCCCTACGAGCAGTACTTC. This codes for CSARDSLAAPYEQYF.

This chain connects TRBV10-2 to TRBJ2-7; a possible D gene is TRBD1 (5 bases). The CDR3 length is 15 residues. CDR1 is WSHSY, CDR2 SAAADI, per germline. V lost 3 bases and J lost 0, with 12 bases in between. CDR3 nucleotide sequence: TGCGCCAGCAGTGATGGGTGGGGCTCCTCCTACGAGCAGTACTTC. It is translated as CASSDGWGSSYEQYF.

The gene calls are TRBV20-1 and TRBJ1-2; 7 bases map to TRBD1. The germline gives CDR1 DFQATT, CDR2 SNEGSKA (reference sequence). This CDR3 spans 14 amino acids. The trim removed 3 bases at V and 5 bases at J, leaving 9 bases unmatched. CDR3 nucleotides: TGCAGTGCTAGCCTATCAGGGGGGCATTATGGCTACACCTTC. It yields the protein CSASLSGGHYGYTF.

The CDR3 nucleotides read TGCGCCAGCAGCCAAGACGGCGGAGCGAACACTGAAGCTTTCTTT. Translated: CASSQDGGANTEAFF. The chain links TRBV4-3 to TRBJ1-1, with D unclear. Germline V gene sequence: CDR1 LGHNA, CDR2 YSLEER. The CDR3 contains 15 residues. The ends were cut back, 0 bases at V and 1 base at J, with 9 bases in the middle.

This sequence joins TRBV6-1 and TRBJ1-2; TRBD1 agrees at 11 bases. Germline V CDR1 and CDR2: MNHNS, SASEGT. The CDR3 is 15 residues long. V shed 7 bases, J shed 4 bases, and the junction held 8 bases outside the gene matches. This chain's CDR3 is CASTRDRGGPYGYTF. CDR3 coding DNA: TGTGCCAGCACACGGGACAGGGGGGGCCCCTATGGCTACACCTTC.

This chain links TRBV24-1 with TRBJ2-2, with D unresolved. The germline gives CDR1 KGHDR, CDR2 SFDVKD. The CDR3 loop spans 13 amino acids. Trimming cost V 8 bases and J 0 bases, with 6 bases left between them. The CDR3 loop is CATKVPNTGELFF. The CDR3 DNA sequence: TGTGCCACCAAGGTTCCGAACACCGGGGAGCTGTTTTTT.

The chain couples TRBV7-9 to TRBJ2-4; 9 bases match TRBD1. The CDR3 totals 12 residues. In germline, CDR1 is SEHNR, CDR2 FQNEAQ (reference sequence). J lost 8 bases, V lost 5 bases, and 1 base had no gene match. Here the CDR3 DNA reads TGTGCCAGCAGCGGGGACAGGGACATTCAGTACTTC. It encodes CASSGDRDIQYF.